This entry features one T cell receptor (beta chain) sequence. The antigen is unknown. CDR1 MNHEY and CDR2 SMNVEV come from the germline V gene (reference sequence). This CDR3 comprises 13 residues. V was cut by 2 bases and J by 3 bases, with 8 bases left in between. A multiplex PCR was run with 60 Vbeta primers and 13 Jbeta primers. The assay was immunoSEQ multiplex PCR, and TCRdb's table has in-frame clones only and misses some. The sample contains 100,000 to 150,000 clones, roughly 75% of which appear only once. The sample comes from a study of cytomegalovirus exposure and HLA in healthy donors. The overall study: Early released data had around 79 million unique TCRs, all coming from HLA-typed donors. Genotyping showed 70% to 90% of over 350 donors falling in the Caucasian-associated ancestry cluster. Overall study results and limits: In an earlier analysis, in some 500 donors, most V segments appeared productive either ~87% or ~30% of the time. There were a few CMV-associated chains whose specificity for CMV antigens was confirmed in vitro.

The rearrangement links TRBV27 to TRBJ2-7, with D hard to call. The TCR sequence derives from a woman between 45 and 65 years old in good health and CMV-seronegative. The specimen was PBMCs. DNA of the CDR3: TGTGCCAGCAGTTTAGGTGGCGGCTACGAGCAGTACTTC. Translating gives CASSLGGGYEQYF.